Following are 15 T cell receptor beta chains from one sample sequenced in a study of spatial heterogeneity in lung cancer. TCRdb fed the 5' RACE reads into MiXCR, producing one record per CDR3 protein. The data contain more than 80,000 distinct CDR3 sequences, approximately 12% of them singletons. Time point: sample taken at primary tumor resection. The input material, whole RNA from tumor, nontumor lung or frozen PBMC, was sequenced unsorted. The sequencing used PBMCs, collected at surgery. The receptor source for this set is a male donor with early-stage non-small cell lung cancer.

The sample holds many counts of this clonotype. The chain couples TRBV5-5 to TRBJ1-1, with D possibly being TRBD1 (6 bases). Trimming removed 2 bases at V and 0 bases at J, with 14 bases between. CDR1 is SGHKS and CDR2 is YYEKEE in the germline V gene (reference sequence). This CDR3 is built from 16 residues. The CDR3 DNA sequence: TGTGCCAGCAGCTTCAGGGGTGACACCTTGAACACTGAAGCTTTCTTT. Translated: CASSFRGDTLNTEAFF.

This sequence joins TRBV20-1 and TRBJ2-5; D may be TRBD1 or TRBD2 (6 bases each). Trimming removed 6 bases from V and 5 bases from J, with 16 bases in between. Per germline, CDR1 DFQATT and CDR2 SNEGSKA (reference sequence). The CDR3 has 13 amino acids. The CDR3 reads CSAHGGGQETQYF. DNA of the CDR3: TGCAGTGCCCACGGAGGGGGGCAGGAGACCCAGTACTTC.

The chain carries TRBV7-2 and TRBJ2-5, with 14 nucleotides matching TRBD2. Germline V gene sequence: CDR1 SGHTA, CDR2 FQGNSA. The ends lost 5 bases at V and 1 base at J; junction bases unmatched: 3. CDR3 size: 16 residues. CDR3 region: CASSQGLAGGQETQYF. CDR3 DNA: TGTGCCAGCAGCCAAGGACTAGCGGGGGGCCAAGAGACCCAGTACTTC.

The V gene is TRBV27, the J gene TRBJ1-6; no firm D call. Trimming shortened V by 8 bases and J by 0 bases, and 14 bases separated the two germline ends. The CDR3 runs to 16 residues. CDR1 and CDR2 (germline): MNHEY, SMNVEV (reference sequence). For the CDR3, the DNA is TGTGCCAGCCACCGTGGCGGGAGCTCCTATAATTCACCCCTCCACTTT. Amino acids: CASHRGGSSYNSPLHF.

The gene calls are TRBV28 and TRBJ2-3; 9 bases are a match to TRBD1. Germline CDR1 MDHEN, CDR2 SYDVKM. The ends lost 9 bases at V and 1 base at J; junction bases unmatched: 17. CDR3 length: 18 residues. CDR3 sequence: CASNTGGLRVGRTDTQYF. DNA for the CDR3: TGTGCCAGTAACACAGGGGGCCTCCGAGTGGGGCGCACAGATACGCAGTATTTT.

The J gene is TRBJ2-4, the V gene TRBV28; D remains ambiguous. V lost 2 bases and J lost 6, with 11 bases in between. The CDR3 has 14 residues. CDR1 is MDHEN, CDR2 SYDVKM, per germline. CDR3 region: CASSLTDLRNIQYF. For the CDR3, the DNA is TGTGCCAGCAGTTTAACGGACCTCCGAAACATTCAGTACTTC.

This clonotype was observed a few times. The V and J genes are TRBV14 and TRBJ1-6; no reliable D call. Germline values: CDR1 SGHDN, CDR2 FVKESK. V lost 0 bases to trimming and J lost 7 bases, with 10 bases between them. This CDR3 is built from 15 residues. DNA of the CDR3: TGTGCCAGCAGCCAAGATCGAGTTCAGAATTCACCCCTCCACTTT. It translates to CASSQDRVQNSPLHF.

This clonotype was counted at least ten times. V is TRBV4-2 and J is TRBJ2-1; D ambiguous. V lost 1 base and J 6 bases, leaving 7 bases between the germline ends. The CDR3 totals 13 residues. The V gene's germline CDR1 is LGHNA and CDR2 YNFKEQ. The DNA of the CDR3 is TGTGCCAGCAGCCAAGTCGCGATCAATGAGCAGTTCTTC. This codes for CASSQVAINEQFF.

In its sample, this clonotype was seen a few times. The gene calls are TRBV6-2 or TRBV6-3 and TRBJ2-7, with D possibly called TRBD1 or TRBD2 (5 bases each). Trimming took off 6 bases at V and 3 bases at J, with 15 bases between the two ends. The CDR3 loop spans 14 amino acids. Germline V gene lookup returns CDR1 MNHEY and CDR2 SVGEGT. CDR3 protein: CASSPGTRYYEQYF. The CDR3, as DNA: TGTGCCAGCAGCCCCGGGACGAGATACTACGAGCAGTACTTC.

This sequence joins TRBV5-1 and TRBJ2-3; D perhaps matches TRBD1 (5 bases). CDR3 length equals 15 residues. From germline, CDR1 is SGHRS and CDR2 YFSETQ. The germline V and J ends were trimmed by 2 bases and 0 bases, with 10 bases remaining between them. The CDR3 DNA reads TGCGCCAGCAGCTTTGAACAGGCTAGCACAGATACGCAGTATTTT. Its translation is CASSFEQASTDTQYF.

With regard to this clonotype: The junction and the germline gene differ at one end; a read error may be behind it. The J gene is TRBJ2-3, the V gene TRBV7-7; TRBD2 matches at 8 bases. CDR1 is SSHAT, CDR2 FNYEAQ, per germline (reference sequence). This CDR3 comprises 15 residues. In DNA form, the CDR3 reads TGTGCTAGCAGCCCCCAAAGCGGGAGAAGAGATACGCAGTATTTT. Its translation: CASSPQSGRRDTQYF. The full variable domain, completed using reference TRBV7-7 and TRBJ2-3, is GAGVSQSPRYKVTKRGQDVTLRCDPISSHATLYWYQQALGQGPEFLTYFNYEAQPDKSGLPSDRFSAERPEGSISTLTIQRTEQRDSAMYRCASSPQSGRRDTQYFGPGTRLTVL.

The chain recombines TRBV7-3 with TRBJ1-2; perhaps TRBD1 as D (5 bases). The germline V and J ends were trimmed by 2 bases and 6 bases, with 13 bases remaining between them. In germline, CDR1 is SGHTA, CDR2 FQGTGA. There are 14 residues in the CDR3. This chain's CDR3 is CASSLGAVVDGYTF. In DNA form, the CDR3 reads TGTGCCAGCAGCTTAGGGGCAGTTGTTGATGGCTACACCTTC.

There are many counts of this clonotype. The genes are TRBV7-9 and TRBJ1-4, with D perhaps TRBD1 (6 bases). Between the trimmed V and J ends, which lost 1 base and 6 bases, there was a span of 12 bases. CDR3 size: 15 residues. Germline CDR1 SEHNR, CDR2 FQNEAQ (reference sequence). In DNA, the CDR3 is TGTGCCAGCAGCTTAGTATTACAGGGATATGAAAAACTGTTTTTT. Translating gives CASSLVLQGYEKLFF. The complete variable domain, with remaining parts taken from reference TRBV7-9 and TRBJ1-4, reads DTGVSQNPRHKITKRGQNVTFRCDPISEHNRLYWYRQTLGQGPEFLTYFQNEAQLEKSRLLSDRFSAERPKGSFSTLEIQRTEQGDSAMYLCASSLVLQGYEKLFFGSGTQLSVL.

This clonotype was counted ten times or more. The chain couples TRBV12-3 or TRBV12-4 to TRBJ1-4; tentative D call: TRBD1 (6 bases). The CDR3 totals 14 residues. V gave up 3 bases and J gave up 4 bases, with 9 bases separating them. The CDR3 DNA reads TGTGCCAGCAGTTTCGGACAGTATAATGAAAAACTGTTTTTT. Translated: CASSFGQYNEKLFF.

This chain connects TRBV29-1 to TRBJ2-5, with D unresolved. Germline CDR1 SQVTM, CDR2 ANQGSEA. Between the trimmed V and J ends, which lost 5 bases and 5 bases, there was a span of 15 bases. This CDR3 is 13 amino acids long. The CDR3 is CSVSLTGEETQYF. CDR3 coding DNA: TGCAGCGTTTCCCTGACCGGAGAGGAGACCCAGTACTTC.